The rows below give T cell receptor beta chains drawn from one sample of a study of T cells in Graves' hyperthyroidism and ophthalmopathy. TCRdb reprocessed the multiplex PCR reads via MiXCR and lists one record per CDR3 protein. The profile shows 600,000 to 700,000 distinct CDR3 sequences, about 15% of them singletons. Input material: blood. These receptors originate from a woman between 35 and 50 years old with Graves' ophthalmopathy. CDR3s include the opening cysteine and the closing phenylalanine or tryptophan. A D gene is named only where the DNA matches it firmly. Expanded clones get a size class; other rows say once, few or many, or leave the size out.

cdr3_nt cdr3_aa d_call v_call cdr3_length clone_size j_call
TGCAGTGCTAGAGATAAGGAACCAGCCAAAAACATTCAGTACTTC CSARDKEPAKNIQYF NA TRBV20-1 15 many TRBJ2-4
TGTGCCAGCAGCTCCGTGGGGGGCTGGACAGATACGCAGTATTTT CASSSVGGWTDTQYF NA TRBV2 15 few TRBJ2-3
TGCAGTGCTAGAGGTCGGGACAGCTCCTACGAGCAGTACTTC CSARGRDSSYEQYF TRBD1 TRBV20-1 14 many TRBJ2-7
TGTGCCAGCAGCTCAAACCATGGGGAGCTGTTTTTT CASSSNHGELFF NA TRBV7-3 12 many TRBJ2-2
TGTGGCCAGCAGTCAGGGGTCGGGCAGCCCCAGCATTTT CGQQSGVGQPQHF NA TRBV27 13 many TRBJ1-5
TGTGCCAGCATTCCCCCTGGACCTACTCGGGAGCAGTACTTC CASIPPGPTREQYF NA TRBV6-1 14 many TRBJ2-7
TGTGCCAGCAGTGCATGGGCCTTCAATCAGCCCCAGCATTTT CASSAWAFNQPQHF NA TRBV25-1 14 many TRBJ1-5
TGTGCCAGCGGGACACCGGGACACAAGTCCTACGAGCAGTACTTC CASGTPGHKSYEQYF NA TRBV6-1 15 few TRBJ2-7
TGTGCCAGCAGCTTTGGGGTCTCGGACGAGCAGTACTTC CASSFGVSDEQYF NA TRBV5-6 13 many TRBJ2-7
TGTGCCAGCAGCTTAGCGGGGGAGCCAGACCAAGAGACCCAGTACTTC CASSLAGEPDQETQYF NA TRBV7-9 16 once TRBJ2-5
TGTGCCAGCAGTTTCCGGGGCCGCTATGGCTACACCTTC CASSFRGRYGYTF NA TRBV12-3/TRBV12-4 13 many TRBJ1-2
TGCGCCAGCAGCTGGTCAGGGGGTAGCACTGAAGCTTTCTTT CASSWSGGSTEAFF TRBD1 TRBV5-1 14 NA TRBJ1-1
TGTGCCAGTAGTATAGGCGCAGGCACTGAAGCTTTCTTT CASSIGAGTEAFF NA TRBV19 13 many TRBJ1-1
TGCAGCGTTGACTCAGGGGGCACTGAAGCTTTCTTT CSVDSGGTEAFF TRBD1 TRBV29-1 12 many TRBJ1-1
TGTGCCAGCAGTGAAGCGCGACAGGGGGCCAAAAACATTCAGTACTTC CASSEARQGAKNIQYF TRBD1 TRBV2 16 many TRBJ2-4
TGTGCCAGCAGTTACCCTCGGACTAGCGGGATTAACACCGGGGAGCTGTTTTTT CASSYPRTSGINTGELFF TRBD2 TRBV6-2/TRBV6-3 18 many TRBJ2-2
TGCAGTGCTAGAGATGTGGAAGGAGAGACCCAGTACTTC CSARDVEGETQYF NA TRBV20-1 13 many TRBJ2-5
TGCAGTGCTTTCTTTACAGGGAACTATGGCTACACCTTC CSAFFTGNYGYTF NA TRBV20-1 13 many TRBJ1-2
TGTGCCAGCAGCTTCCTAGGGGTGTATGGCTACACCTTC CASSFLGVYGYTF NA TRBV7-2 13 few TRBJ1-2
TGCGCCAGCAGCTCCGGAGGCTTGGAGACCCAGTACTTC CASSSGGLETQYF NA TRBV5-1 13 many TRBJ2-5
TGCAGTGCTAGAGATGAAGGCACTAGTACTTACGAGCAGTACTTC CSARDEGTSTYEQYF NA TRBV20-1 15 many TRBJ2-7
TGCAGTGCTAGAGGCAGGGGTACGGACACCGGGGAGCTGTTTTTT CSARGRGTDTGELFF NA TRBV20-1 15 many TRBJ2-2
TGTGCCAGCAGCCAACAGGAGGGTTTAGGGGGCTACACCTTC CASSQQEGLGGYTF NA TRBV7-9 14 many TRBJ1-2
TGTGCCAGCAGTAGAGAACAGGGGGAGACCCAGTACTTC CASSREQGETQYF TRBD1 TRBV2 13 many TRBJ2-5
TGCGCCAGCAGCCCCGGATTAGTGGCGGGAGGGCCGGAGACCCAGTACTTC CASSPGLVAGGPETQYF TRBD2 TRBV5-1 17 NA TRBJ2-5
TGTGCCAGCACGACTCCCGACAGATCATCTGGAAACACCATATATTTT CASTTPDRSSGNTIYF NA TRBV19 16 many TRBJ1-3
TGTGCCAGCAGTCCAGACAGCGGTGACAGCTACACCTTC CASSPDSGDSYTF NA TRBV12-3/TRBV12-4 13 NA TRBJ1-2
TGTGCCAGCAGTGAAGCGAACAGGGATGAAAAACTGTTTTTT CASSEANRDEKLFF NA TRBV2 14 many TRBJ1-4
TGTGCCAGCAGTCTAATCGAGGGGGCTTTCTTT CASSLIEGAFF NA TRBV12-3/TRBV12-4 11 many TRBJ1-1
TGTGCCAGCAGCTCGGCAGGGAAGCCCCAGCATTTT CASSSAGKPQHF NA TRBV5-6 12 many TRBJ1-5
TGCGCCAGCAGTTTGAGGGGACCGTCGAACTATGGCTACACCTTC CASSLRGPSNYGYTF NA TRBV5-1 15 many TRBJ1-2
TGTGCCACCAGCGACCCCCCAGGGGACAGGGCGGGCACCGGGGAGCTGTTTTTT CATSDPPGDRAGTGELFF TRBD1 TRBV15 18 few TRBJ2-2
TGCAGCGTTGAGAGGCCGGGAGCAGAAGCTTTCTTT CSVERPGAEAFF NA TRBV29-1 12 many TRBJ1-1
TGTGCCAGCTCCCCCGACAGGTCGTCACCCCTCCGCTTT CASSPDRSSPLRF NA TRBV18 13 NA TRBJ1-6
TGTGCCAGCAGCGAAGGGACGGGGAGAACCCAGTACTTC CASSEGTGRTQYF NA TRBV5-6 13 few TRBJ2-5
TGTGCCAGCAGAAAAATGACAGGGGGAGTCACTGAAGCTTTCTTT CASRKMTGGVTEAFF TRBD1 TRBV6-5 15 many TRBJ1-1
TGTGCCAGCAGTATCTCCGGGAGCCCAGGGAACACTGAAGCTTTCTTT CASSISGSPGNTEAFF NA TRBV12-3/TRBV12-4 16 many TRBJ1-1
TGCAGTGTATTGTATCATGGAGAGACCCAGTACTTC CSVLYHGETQYF NA TRBV20-1 12 NA TRBJ2-5
TGTGCCAGTGGACTGAGTAGCAATCAGCCCCAGCATTTT CASGLSSNQPQHF NA TRBV12-3/TRBV12-4 13 many TRBJ1-5
TGTGCCAGCAGTCAGGACAGGTTCGAGCAGTACTTC CASSQDRFEQYF TRBD1 TRBV6-1 12 many TRBJ2-7
TGTGCCAGTAGTATCCCGGGATTCCAAGAGACCCAGTACTTC CASSIPGFQETQYF NA TRBV19 14 many TRBJ2-5
TGCAGTGCGTGGGGAGCGGGAGGGGGAGGGGAGACCCAGTACTTC CSAWGAGGGGETQYF TRBD2 TRBV20-1 15 many TRBJ2-5
TGTGCCTGGAGGTTTTTTAACTATGGCTACACCTTC CAWRFFNYGYTF NA TRBV30 12 many TRBJ1-2
TGTGCCAGCAGTTTAGGAGGGACTAGCGCTTACTACGAGCAGTACTTC CASSLGGTSAYYEQYF TRBD2 TRBV28 16 many TRBJ2-7
TGTGCCAGCTCGGCTAGCGGGAGGAGCGGGGAGCTGTTTTTT CASSASGRSGELFF TRBD2 TRBV6-2/TRBV6-3 14 many TRBJ2-2
TGTGCCAGCAGTTACACTTCAGAGGGGGCGCGAAATGAGCAGTTCTTC CASSYTSEGARNEQFF TRBD1 TRBV6-2/TRBV6-3 16 NA TRBJ2-1
TGTGCCAGCAGTTTGAACAGGGAAGCTTTCTTT CASSLNREAFF NA TRBV28 11 many TRBJ1-1
TGTGCCAGCAGTTACAGTCCCGGGACAGGAAGGGCCTACGAGCAGTACTTC CASSYSPGTGRAYEQYF TRBD1 TRBV6-5 17 NA TRBJ2-7
TGTGCCAGCGAGAGAGAAAACATTAATCAGCCCCAGCATTTT CASERENINQPQHF NA TRBV6-2/TRBV6-3 14 many TRBJ1-5
TGTGCCAGCAGTTTAGACTTGGACAGGGGCTACGAGCAGTACTTC CASSLDLDRGYEQYF TRBD1 TRBV28 15 many TRBJ2-7
TGTGCCACCAGCAGCCCCAATCAGCCCCAGCATTTT CATSSPNQPQHF NA TRBV15 12 many TRBJ1-5
TGTGCCAGCAGATCGTTCATAGCGGGAGTCCGCGACGAGCAGTACTTC CASRSFIAGVRDEQYF TRBD2 TRBV2 16 many TRBJ2-7
TGCAGTTCCTGGGGGAGCATGAACACTGAAGCTTTCTTT CSSWGSMNTEAFF NA TRBV20-1 13 many TRBJ1-1
TGTGCCAGCCCTCATTGGGACAATTGGGAGACCCAGTACTTC CASPHWDNWETQYF NA TRBV28 14 many TRBJ2-5
TGTGCCAGCAGCTTAGAACCTGGGGTTGAAGCTTTCTTT CASSLEPGVEAFF NA TRBV7-2 13 many TRBJ1-1